The 25 T cell receptor beta chains below were found in one sample sequenced in a study of blood T cell repertoires in COVID-19. Repertoires were generated with immunoSEQ multiplex PCR, while TCRdb's copy carries only in-frame clones and drops some. Here the sample spans tens of thousands of clones, 70% to 90% being singletons. Input material: peripheral blood. These receptors were obtained from a human donor with active COVID-19. The donor label of this sample is uncertain.

The chain has TRBV5-3 and TRBJ1-3; 8 nucleotides align to TRBD1. Being an ORF, TRBV5-3 has a function that is uncertain. The V gene end was trimmed by 5 bases and the J gene end by 0 bases; junction bases not matched to a gene: 4. This CDR3 comprises 15 residues. CDR3 sequence reads: CARRPTGGSGNTIYF. The CDR3 nucleotides are TGTGCCAGAAGGCCCACAGGGGGCTCTGGAAACACCATATATTTT.

The chain combines TRBV28 with TRBJ2-7; weak D call: TRBD1 (5 bases). V gave up 1 base and J gave up 7 bases, with 11 bases separating them. CDR1 is MDHEN, CDR2 SYDVKM, per germline. This CDR3 region has 13 residues. As DNA, the CDR3 is TGTGCCAGCAGTTTATCCGACAAGGGGGAGCAGTACTTC. Its translation is CASSLSDKGEQYF.

The gene calls are TRBV2 and TRBJ2-1, with TRBD2 matching over 7 bases. The J segment lost 12 bases and the V segment lost 2 bases, leaving 4 bases of the junction unmatched. Germline assignment: CDR1 SNHLY and CDR2 FYNNEI. The CDR3 runs 12 residues. The CDR3 spells CASSELRELQFF. Here the CDR3 DNA reads TGTGCCAGCAGTGAATTGCGGGAGTTGCAGTTCTTC.

The CDR3: CAISESAEMGYEQYF. Written as DNA, the CDR3 is TGTGCCATCAGTGAGTCAGCGGAGATGGGGTACGAGCAGTACTTC. The rearrangement joins TRBV10-3 to TRBJ2-7; D is possibly TRBD2 (5 bases). This CDR3 is 15 amino acids long. In germline, CDR1 is ENHRY, CDR2 SYGVKD. The V end was cut by 0 bases, the J end by 4 bases, with 13 bases between.

This clone was recorded only once. Written as DNA, the CDR3 is TGTGCCAGCAGCTTAGGTCGCACTGAAGCTTTCTTT. It yields the protein CASSLGRTEAFF. The chain uses TRBV11-3 and TRBJ1-1; D unresolved. Trimming shortened V by 1 base and J by 4 bases, and 4 bases separated the two germline ends. Germline-derived CDR1 and CDR2 are SGHNT and YENEEA. The CDR3 contains 12 residues.

The gene calls are TRBV3-1 (or the pseudogene TRBV3-2) and TRBJ1-3; 11 bases are shared with TRBD1. The V segment lost 1 base and the J segment 8 bases; nucleotides outside the gene matches: 4. The germline gives CDR1 LGHDT, CDR2 YNNKEL (reference sequence). The CDR3 has 15 amino acids. This CDR3 reads CASSQGRDRGYTIYF. CDR3 DNA sequence: TGTGCCAGCAGCCAAGGAAGGGACAGGGGGTACACCATATATTTT.

Remarks on this clone: The sample contains more than one DNA sequence encoding this CDR3. The V gene is TRBV9, the J gene TRBJ2-3, with D perhaps matching TRBD2 (5 bases). Trimming shortened V by 0 bases and J by 0 bases, and 5 bases separated the two germline ends. The CDR3 has 14 amino acids. Germline V gene lookup returns CDR1 SGDLS and CDR2 YYNGEE. Here the CDR3 reads CASSVGGSTDTQYF. CDR3 nucleotide sequence: TGTGCCAGCAGCGTAGGCGGGAGCACAGATACGCAGTATTTT.

The chain couples TRBV5-4 to TRBJ1-2; 7 positions agree with TRBD1. CDR1 is SGHNT, CDR2 YYREEE, per germline (reference sequence). The CDR3 totals 13 residues. Germline trimming cut 8 bases from V and 8 bases from J; bases unmatched to any gene: 12. DNA for the CDR3: TGTGCCAGTAGAGGGACAGCACAGGAGGGCTACACCTTC. It translates to CASRGTAQEGYTF.

The J gene is TRBJ2-1, the V gene TRBV3-1 (or the pseudogene TRBV3-2), with D possibly TRBD2 on 5 matching bases. V lost 1 base and J 10 bases, leaving 5 bases between the germline ends. CDR3 length equals 11 residues. The V gene's germline CDR1 is LGHDT and CDR2 YNNKEL (reference sequence). The CDR3 is CASSQAGEQFF. As DNA, the CDR3 is TGTGCCAGCAGCCAAGCGGGGGAGCAGTTCTTC.

The chain joins TRBV29-1 to TRBJ1-1; 8 bases are shared with TRBD1. J gave up 0 bases and V 5 bases, and 2 bases lay outside the gene matches. Germline lookup yields CDR1 SQVTM and CDR2 ANQGSEA. The CDR3 is made up of 13 amino acids. CDR3 sequence reads: CSVTGGMNTEAFF. As DNA, the CDR3 is TGCAGCGTTACAGGGGGGATGAACACTGAAGCTTTCTTT. The variable domain in full, with the rest retrieved from reference TRBV29-1 and TRBJ1-1, is SAVISQKPSRDICQRGTSLTIQCQVDSQVTMMFWYRQQPGQSLTLIATANQGSEATYESGFVIDKFPISRPNLTFSTLTVSNMSPEDSSIYLCSVTGGMNTEAFFGQGTRLTVV.

The chain employs TRBV28 and TRBJ2-7; 11 positions match TRBD1. Germline values: CDR1 MDHEN, CDR2 SYDVKM. V shed 7 bases and J 2 bases; nucleotides not matched to a gene: 16. This CDR3 comprises 18 residues. The CDR3 protein is CASTPIGTGGSLTYEQYF. CDR3 in DNA: TGTGCCAGCACCCCAATCGGGACAGGGGGTTCTCTTACCTACGAGCAGTACTTC. The variable domain in full, completed from reference TRBV28 and TRBJ2-7, reads DVKVTQSSRYLVKRTGEKVFLECVQDMDHENMFWYRQDPGLGLRLIYFSYDVKMKEKGDIPEGYSVSREKKERFSLILESASTNQTSMYLCASTPIGTGGSLTYEQYFGPGTRLTVT.

This clone was observed a few times. The V and J genes are TRBV27 and TRBJ1-1; D is unresolved. The CDR3 sequence is 11 residues long. CDR1 is MNHEY, CDR2 SMNVEV, per germline (reference sequence). V was trimmed by 8 bases and J by 0 bases, leaving 4 bases between them. CDR3 residues: CASVLNTEAFF. CDR3 nucleotides: TGTGCCAGCGTCTTGAACACTGAAGCTTTCTTT.

V gene TRBV5-1 combines with J gene TRBJ1-1; D possibly corresponds to TRBD1 (5 bases). The CDR3 runs 14 residues. Germline assignment: CDR1 SGHRS and CDR2 YFSETQ. The V end was cut by 4 bases, the J end by 2 bases, with 12 bases between. The CDR3 DNA sequence: TGCGCCAGCAGCCGAGACAGTTCCAACACTGAAGCTTTCTTT. It yields the protein CASSRDSSNTEAFF.

This chain uses TRBV29-1 with TRBJ2-6; possible D gene TRBD2, 6 bases. The V and J ends lost 5 bases and 2 bases respectively, with 7 bases between them. Germline assignment: CDR1 SQVTM and CDR2 ANQGSEA. This CDR3 spans 13 amino acids. Here the CDR3 DNA reads TGCAGCGTTTCGGGGGCTGGGGCCAACGTCCTGACTTTC. Encoded protein: CSVSGAGANVLTF.

The chain carries TRBV11-2 and TRBJ2-6; TRBD2 aligns across 9 bases. Losses at the gene ends were 3 bases for V and 2 bases for J; bases not matched to a gene: 8. In germline, CDR1 is SGHAT, CDR2 FQNNGV. The CDR3 runs to 18 residues. The CDR3 loop is CASSFPLAGMAGANVLTF. DNA for the CDR3: TGTGCCAGCAGCTTTCCCCTAGCGGGAATGGCTGGGGCCAACGTCCTGACTTTC.

The chain combines TRBV7-9 with TRBJ2-1; 8 bases map to TRBD2. With 5 bases clipped from V and 0 bases from J, the junction kept 0 bases outside the gene matches. The CDR3 is 14 amino acids. Germline assignment: CDR1 SEHNR and CDR2 FQNEAQ (reference sequence). CDR3 coding DNA: TGTGCCAGCAGCAGCGGGAGCTCCTACAATGAGCAGTTCTTC. It codes for CASSSGSSYNEQFF.

In this sample, this clone is medium-sized. The J gene is TRBJ2-7, the V gene TRBV5-1, with 10 bases aligning to TRBD1. The CDR3 contains 16 residues. Trimming took 0 bases from V and 3 from J; bases not matched to a gene: 6. The germline V gene encodes CDR1 SGHRS and CDR2 YFSETQ. The CDR3 loop is CASSLGQGARRYEQYF. The CDR3 DNA is TGCGCCAGCAGCTTGGGACAGGGGGCCCGCCGCTACGAGCAGTACTTC.

This rearrangement joins TRBV3-1 (or the pseudogene TRBV3-2) to TRBJ1-1; D gene uncertain. The CDR3 runs to 14 residues. The germline V and J ends were trimmed by 1 base and 1 base, with 7 bases remaining between them. CDR1 is LGHDT and CDR2 is YNNKEL in the germline V gene (reference sequence). CDR3 residues: CASSQGPGNTEAFF. DNA for the CDR3: TGTGCCAGCAGCCAAGGGCCTGGGAACACTGAAGCTTTCTTT.

The chain couples TRBV21-1 to TRBJ2-3; the DNA was not used to check the table's D call, TRBD1. TRBV21-1 is designated a pseudogene. The CDR3 has 15 amino acids. The CDR3 is CASSKGQGTADTQYF. The CDR3 DNA sequence: TGTGCCAGCAGCAAAGGACAGGGTACCGCAGATACGCAGTATTTT.

The genes are TRBV9 and TRBJ1-2; D remains unclear. The V gene's germline CDR1 is SGDLS and CDR2 YYNGEE. This CDR3 is 11 amino acids long. The V and J ends lost 5 bases and 7 bases respectively, with 9 bases between them. The CDR3 loop reads CASSRSAGYTF. The CDR3 DNA is TGTGCCAGCAGTCGGTCCGCTGGCTACACCTTC.

The J gene is TRBJ2-1, the V gene TRBV28, with TRBD2 identical over 8 bases. The junction had 5 bases not matched to a gene; V was cut back by 3 bases and J by 7 bases. This CDR3 is built from 14 residues. The V gene's germline CDR1 is MDHEN and CDR2 SYDVKM. The chain's CDR3 is CASSLGLVRNEQFF. The CDR3, as DNA: TGTGCCAGCAGTTTGGGACTAGTTCGAAATGAGCAGTTCTTC.

The chain employs TRBV30 and TRBJ1-5; 11 positions agree with TRBD1. CDR3 size: 13 residues. The V segment lost 1 base and the J segment 7 bases; nucleotides outside the gene matches: 0. From germline, CDR1 is GTSNPN and CDR2 SVGIG (reference sequence). The CDR3 region has the DNA TGTGCCTGGAGTGGGGACAGGGGGCAGCCCCAGCATTTT. The encoded protein is CAWSGDRGQPQHF.

The CDR3 nucleotides read TGTGCCAGCAGCCTTACTAGCGGGTACACCGGGGAGCTGTTTTTT. Translated: CASSLTSGYTGELFF. V gene TRBV5-4 combines with J gene TRBJ2-2, with 9 bases that match TRBD2. Germline trimming cut 4 bases from V and 3 bases from J; bases unmatched to any gene: 4. CDR3 length equals 15 residues. Germline lookup yields CDR1 SGHNT and CDR2 YYREEE (reference sequence).

This clone showed up just once. This chain links TRBV10-2 with TRBJ2-5; 10 nucleotides agree with TRBD2. After removal of 3 bases from V and 1 base from J, the junction contained 5 bases not matched to a gene. Germline loops: CDR1 WSHSY, CDR2 SAAADI. The CDR3 runs to 16 residues. This CDR3 is CASSDPGTSAQETQYF. DNA of the CDR3: TGCGCCAGCAGTGACCCCGGGACTAGCGCCCAAGAGACCCAGTACTTC.

This clone was observed once. The CDR3: CASSRTDSNQPQHF. The CDR3 bases are TGTGCCAGTAGTAGGACAGATAGCAATCAGCCCCAGCATTTT. The chain recombines TRBV19 with TRBJ1-5; possible D gene TRBD1, 6 bases. This CDR3 spans 14 amino acids. CDR1 LNHDA and CDR2 SQIVND come from the germline V gene (reference sequence). Trimming cost V 4 bases and J 0 bases, with 7 bases left between them. Together with reference TRBV19 and TRBJ1-5, the CDR3 gives the full variable domain: DGGITQSPKYLFRKEGQNVTLSCEQNLNHDAMYWYRQDPGQGLRLIYYSQIVNDFQKGDIAEGYSVSREKKESFPLTVTSAQKNPTAFYLCASSRTDSNQPQHFGDGTRLSIL.